The sequence of this T cell receptor (delta chain) was determined in a study of γδ T cells in repeated Plasmodium falciparum infection. Turning to the study itself: Donors had four controlled P. falciparum NF54 infections over roughly 610 days.

Findings of the study overall: Vdelta2-negative gammadelta repertoires, largely Vdelta1+, seemingly showed infection-driven waves of new clonal selection.

TRG and TRD sequences were obtained from every sorted gammadelta sample. TCRdb reanalyzed the multiplex PCR reads using CATT. The sample includes 90,000 to 95,000 delta-chain clones, more than 0.85% of them seen just once. The germline gives CDR1 GEAIGNYY, CDR2 EKD. This CDR3 region has 26 residues. V lost 3 bases and J lost 0; bases outside the gene matches: 25. A word on this clone: What it recognizes is unknown.

Vgamma9/Vdelta2+ and Vdelta2-negative gammadelta T cells were flow-sorted from PBMC for bulk sequencing. This sequence joins TRDV2 and TRDJ3; 13 bases are shared with TRDD3. TCRdb carries no J gene annotation; the J gene was assigned here by matching the DNA with germline. The sequenced material came from gamma-delta T cells from blood. The clonotype was recovered from a pool of human donors (malaria-infected and uninfected, not separated). CDR3 sequence: CACDPVATLGDTVPTPSSWDTRQMFF. The DNA of the CDR3 is TGTGCCTGTGACCCGGTGGCAACACTGGGGGATACGGTACCCACCCCGAGCTCCTGGGACACCCGACAGATGTTTTTC.